This T cell receptor (beta chain) is drawn from a study of T cells in Graves' hyperthyroidism and ophthalmopathy. Whole-study findings and limits: Blood also showed most of the thyroid clonotypes that were expanded above 0.001.

The TCR beta CDR3 regions underwent amplification using RNA transcripts as the source. HTBI primers were used for first-round RT-PCR of the TCR CDR3. TCRdb itself ran the multiplex PCR reads through MiXCR, one entry per CDR3 protein. Among approximately 520,000 distinct CDR3 sequences listed, 20% were seen once. Trimming cost V 1 base and J 9 bases, with 12 bases left between them. The CDR3 loop spans 14 amino acids. Germline V gene data show CDR1 as SGHVS and CDR2 as FNYEAQ. Patients were excluded for uncontrolled infection, other autoimmune disease, pregnancy or lactation. Points on this clonotype: Its specificity is unknown.

This clonotype was sampled from a man between 18 and 35 years old with Graves' hyperthyroidism. This chain links TRBV7-6 with TRBJ2-2; D may be TRBD1 or TRBD2 (5 bases each). The sequenced sample was blood. The CDR3 is CASSLEDRGRELFF. The CDR3 DNA reads TGTGCCAGCAGCTTAGAGGATCGGGGCCGGGAGCTGTTTTTT.